This T cell receptor (beta chain) was found in a study of T cell repertoires in cytomegalovirus infection. Study in general: Shared public TCR beta signatures pointed to both CMV infection and a matching HLA type. Study-level points and caveats: Based on cumulative public TCR beta family frequency, carriers of CMV plus the relevant HLA were identified. HLA-C-restricted CMV clonotypes gave the most frequent clonotype in two of eight donors.

This clonotype has at least ten counts. Its cognate antigen is unknown. In TCRdb, the reads were re-called with MiXCR into one record per CDR3 protein. Of approximately 200,000 distinct CDR3 sequences listed, about 23% are singletons. Trimming cost V 4 bases and J 0 bases, with 9 bases left between them. CDR1 and CDR2 from the germline V gene are SGHVS and FNYEAQ. The CDR3 is 14 residues long. The chain joins TRBV7-6 to TRBJ2-5; possible D gene TRBD1, 5 bases. The receptor's source is a human donor in good health (CMV status not recorded). Some clones in this sample may be carry-over from other donors' samples. Sequencing used CD8+ T cells from PBMCs. The CDR3, as DNA: TGTGCCAGCAGCTGGACACAGTACCAAGAGACCCAGTACTTC. Protein: CASSWTQYQETQYF. Full variable domain (remainder filled in from reference TRBV7-6 and TRBJ2-5): GAGVSQSPRYKVTKRGQDVALRCDPISGHVSLYWYRQALGQGPEFLTYFNYEAQQDKSGLPNDRFSAERPEGSISTLTIQRTEQRDSAMYRCASSWTQYQETQYFGPGTRLLVL.